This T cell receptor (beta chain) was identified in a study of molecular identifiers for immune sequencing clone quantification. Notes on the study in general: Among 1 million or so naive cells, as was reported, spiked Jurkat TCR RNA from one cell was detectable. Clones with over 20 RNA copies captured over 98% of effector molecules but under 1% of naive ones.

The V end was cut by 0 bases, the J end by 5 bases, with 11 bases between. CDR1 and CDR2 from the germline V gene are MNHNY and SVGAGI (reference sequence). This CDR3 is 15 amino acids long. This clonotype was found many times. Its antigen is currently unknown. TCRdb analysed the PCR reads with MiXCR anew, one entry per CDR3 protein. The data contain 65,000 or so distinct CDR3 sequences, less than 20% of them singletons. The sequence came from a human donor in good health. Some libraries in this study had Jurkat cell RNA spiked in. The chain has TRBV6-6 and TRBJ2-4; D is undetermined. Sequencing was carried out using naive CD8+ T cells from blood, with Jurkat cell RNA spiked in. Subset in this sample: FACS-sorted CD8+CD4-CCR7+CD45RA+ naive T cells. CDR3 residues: CASSYSSELQNIQYF. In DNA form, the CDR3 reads TGTGCCAGCAGTTACTCATCGGAGCTTCAAAACATTCAGTACTTC.